This TCR beta chain was profiled in a study of T cell responses to AZD1222 COVID-19 vaccine. As to this clone: As yet, its antigen is unknown.

Germline V CDR1 and CDR2: PRHDT, FYEKMQ (reference sequence). This CDR3 spans 14 amino acids. Trimming stripped 5 bases from V and 1 base from J, with 12 bases between. The assay was immunoSEQ multiplex PCR, and TCRdb's table has in-frame clones only and misses some. The sample yields 120,000 to 150,000 clones, about 91% seen once. General observations from the study: Spike was spanned by vaccine-associated CD4 TCRs, which were dominant at 160-218 and 743-854. An increase in Spike-specific TCR breadth and depth was observed after two AZD1222 doses. Close to half of all spike-specific TCRs reportedly target regions of the variants that are unmutated. Possibly, clonal diversity was underestimated; donors were largely white British and included more females.

The chain recombines TRBV13 with TRBJ2-7; possibly TRBD1 or TRBD2 for D (5 bases each). This sample comprised peripheral blood, obtained on day 0 of AZD1222 vaccination. This receptor was identified in an adult in good health. DNA for the CDR3: TGTGCCAGCAGCCCCGGGACGAAGTCCTACGAGCAGTACTTC. Translation gives CASSPGTKSYEQYF.